This T cell receptor beta chain came from a study of neoadjuvant anti-PD-1 for oral cavity cancer. Study at large: Patients without progression received a fourth nivolumab dose around day 43, then surgical resection on days 50-56. Points from the study as a whole: With a few patients per group, TCR findings need larger cohorts. After neoadjuvant nivolumab, PBMC T cell clonality was significantly higher in non-responders than responders.

V was pared by 3 bases and J by 8 bases, with 8 bases of the junction left unmatched. CDR1 and CDR2 from the germline V gene are SGHAT and FQNNGV. CDR3 size: 16 residues. Blood libraries mostly used about 500 ng genomic DNA, six replicates each. TCRdb keeps only in-frame clones here, not all; method: immunoSEQ multiplex PCR. The data hold about 61,000 clones, with roughly three quarters observed a single time. Comments on this clone: Its target is not known.

The receptor comes from a person aged 35-79 years with oral cavity squamous cell carcinoma. The chain joins TRBV11-2 to TRBJ1-4; 11 bases agree with TRBD1. Here the sequenced sample was PBMCs, taken before nivolumab (anti-PD-1) treatment. The CDR3 DNA reads as TGTGCCAGCAGCTTGGGGGACAGGGGGACAGAGGAAAAACTGTTTTTT. Translated: CASSLGDRGTEEKLFF.